This TCR beta chain derives from a study of patients and donors after allogeneic stem cell transplantation. TCRdb re-derived calls from the RT-PCR reads in MiXCR, one entry per CDR3 protein. This sample has approximately 200,000 distinct CDR3 sequences, with less than 45% found just once. The CDR3 has 16 residues. The ends were cut back, 4 bases at V and 5 bases at J, with 18 bases in the middle. From germline, CDR1 is MGHRA and CDR2 YSYEKL. The sequence was obtained from a human donor who was either an allogeneic HSCT recipient or a stem cell or donor lymphocyte infusion donor (not recorded which). It is not recorded whose cells these are; they may come from a transplant donor. V gene TRBV4-1 combines with J gene TRBJ2-1, with unresolved D. The sample taken for sequencing was blood, either unsorted or a sorted T cell fraction (not recorded which). CDR3 sequence: CASSRIERVFHNEQFF. The DNA of the CDR3 is TGCGCCAGCAGCCGTATCGAGAGAGTATTCCACAATGAGCAGTTCTTC.